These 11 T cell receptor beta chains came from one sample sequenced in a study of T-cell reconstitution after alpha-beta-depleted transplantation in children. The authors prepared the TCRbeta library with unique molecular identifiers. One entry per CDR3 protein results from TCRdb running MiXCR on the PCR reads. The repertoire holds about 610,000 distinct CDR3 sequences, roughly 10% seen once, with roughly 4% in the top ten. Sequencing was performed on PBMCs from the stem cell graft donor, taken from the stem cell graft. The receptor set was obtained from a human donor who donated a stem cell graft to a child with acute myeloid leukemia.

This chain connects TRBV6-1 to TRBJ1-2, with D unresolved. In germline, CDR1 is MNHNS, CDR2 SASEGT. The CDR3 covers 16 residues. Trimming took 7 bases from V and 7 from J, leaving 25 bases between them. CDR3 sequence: CASTKPAQTSAGGYTF. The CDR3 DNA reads TGTGCCAGCACCAAACCCGCCCAGACATCCGCGGGTGGCTACACCTTC.

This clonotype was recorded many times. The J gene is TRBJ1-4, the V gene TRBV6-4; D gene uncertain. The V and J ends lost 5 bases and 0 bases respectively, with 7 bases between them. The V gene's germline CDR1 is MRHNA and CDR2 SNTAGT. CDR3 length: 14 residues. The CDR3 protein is CASSTAATNEKLFF. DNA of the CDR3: TGTGCCAGCAGTACAGCAGCAACTAATGAAAAACTGTTTTTT.

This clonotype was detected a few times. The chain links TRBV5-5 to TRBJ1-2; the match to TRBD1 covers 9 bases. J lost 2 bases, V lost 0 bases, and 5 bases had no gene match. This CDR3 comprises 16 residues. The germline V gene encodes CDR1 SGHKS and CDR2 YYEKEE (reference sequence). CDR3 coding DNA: TGTGCCAGCAGCTTGGGGCCGGGACAGGGAAACTATGGCTACACCTTC. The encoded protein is CASSLGPGQGNYGYTF.

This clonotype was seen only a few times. The CDR3 protein is CASSVGPRGAGEKKSYEQYF. The CDR3, as DNA: TGTGCCAGCAGCGTAGGGCCCCGCGGGGCAGGGGAAAAAAAGTCCTACGAGCAGTACTTC. This chain connects TRBV9 to TRBJ2-7; D is tentatively TRBD1 or TRBD2 (6 bases each). The CDR3 contains 20 residues. Germline CDR1 is SGDLS and CDR2 is YYNGEE. V lost 0 bases, J lost 1 base, and 26 bases lay in between.

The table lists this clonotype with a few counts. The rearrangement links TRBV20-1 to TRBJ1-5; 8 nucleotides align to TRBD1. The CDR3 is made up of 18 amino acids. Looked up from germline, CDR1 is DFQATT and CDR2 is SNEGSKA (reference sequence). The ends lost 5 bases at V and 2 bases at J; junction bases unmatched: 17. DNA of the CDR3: TGCAGTGCTTCTCCGGGACAGGCCCCTCTCTGGGGCAATCAGCCCCAGCATTTT. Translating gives CSASPGQAPLWGNQPQHF.

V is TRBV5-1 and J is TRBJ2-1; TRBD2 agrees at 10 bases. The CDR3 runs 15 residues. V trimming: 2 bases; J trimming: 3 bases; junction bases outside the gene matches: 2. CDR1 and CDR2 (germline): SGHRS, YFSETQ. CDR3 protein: CASSFTSGVYNEQFF. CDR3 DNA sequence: TGCGCCAGCAGCTTTACTAGCGGGGTCTACAATGAGCAGTTCTTC.

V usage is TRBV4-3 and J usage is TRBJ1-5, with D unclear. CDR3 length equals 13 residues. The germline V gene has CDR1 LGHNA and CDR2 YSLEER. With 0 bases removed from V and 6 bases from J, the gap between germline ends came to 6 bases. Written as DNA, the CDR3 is TGCGCCAGCAGCCAAGATATGAGTCAGCCCCAGCATTTT. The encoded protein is CASSQDMSQPQHF.

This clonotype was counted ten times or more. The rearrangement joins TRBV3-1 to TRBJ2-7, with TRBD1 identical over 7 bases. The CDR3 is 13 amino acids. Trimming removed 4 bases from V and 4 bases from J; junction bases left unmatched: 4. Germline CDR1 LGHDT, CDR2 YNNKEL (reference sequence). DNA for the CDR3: TGTGCCAGCAGCCTGGGACAGAGGTACGAGCAGTACTTC. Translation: CASSLGQRYEQYF.

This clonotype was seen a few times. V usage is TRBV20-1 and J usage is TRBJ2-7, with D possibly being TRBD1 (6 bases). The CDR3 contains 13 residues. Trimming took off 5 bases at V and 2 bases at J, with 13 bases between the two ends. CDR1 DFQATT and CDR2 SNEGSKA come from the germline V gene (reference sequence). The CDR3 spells CSAPGQTTYEQYF. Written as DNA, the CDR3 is TGCAGTGCTCCGGGACAAACCACCTACGAGCAGTACTTC.

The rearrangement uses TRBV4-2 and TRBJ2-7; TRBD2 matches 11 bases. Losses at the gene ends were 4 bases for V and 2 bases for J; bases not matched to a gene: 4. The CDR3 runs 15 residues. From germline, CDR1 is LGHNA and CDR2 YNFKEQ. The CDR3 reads CASSPGLAEAYEQYF. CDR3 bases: TGTGCCAGCAGCCCGGGACTAGCGGAAGCCTACGAGCAGTACTTC.

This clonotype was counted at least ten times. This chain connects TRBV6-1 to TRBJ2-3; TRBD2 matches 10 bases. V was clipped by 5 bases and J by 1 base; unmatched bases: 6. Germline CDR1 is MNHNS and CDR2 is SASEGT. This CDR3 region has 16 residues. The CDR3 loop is CASSPLAGAGTDTQYF. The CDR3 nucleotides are TGTGCCAGCAGTCCCCTAGCGGGAGCGGGCACAGATACGCAGTATTTT.